This TCR beta chain comes out of a study of liver allograft versus peripheral blood T cells. The overall study: Graft-liver T cell receptor repertoires were compared against recipient peripheral blood repertoires.

This clonotype was seen many times. Its target is unknown. The CDR3 sequence is 12 residues long. V shed 4 bases and J shed 7 bases, with 11 bases lying between them. CDR1 is LNHNV and CDR2 is YYDKDF in the germline V gene (reference sequence). Whole-study findings and limits: Peripheral blood repertoires reportedly differed from the T cell receptor repertoires found inside liver allografts.

Each CDR3 protein gets one entry after TCRdb re-called the reads with MiXCR. The sample shows 6,000 or so distinct CDR3 sequences, more than 15% of them seen only once. The receptor was derived from a human patient who had a liver transplant. Some T cells here may be from the graft donor. The chain carries TRBV15 and TRBJ2-7; a possible D gene is TRBD2 (5 bases). The CDR3 protein is CATSIPGWEQYF. CDR3 in DNA: TGTGCCACCAGCATCCCGGGGTGGGAGCAGTACTTC.